The rows below give T cell receptor beta chains drawn from one sample of a study of human CD8 memory T cell subsets. With the 5' RACE reads reprocessed, TCRdb shows one record per CDR3 protein and no DNA. In total, the table holds about 17,000 distinct CDR3 sequences. Sequencing input: CD8+ T cells from PBMCs. These receptors originate from a human donor in good health. Each CDR3 is given with its conserved first and last residue. Size is omitted from some rows. Given values are once, few, many or a class for expanded clones.

>-|TRBJ2-1|TRBV28|16
CASGTIHSGMGNEQFF
>-|TRBJ2-7|TRBV27|13
CASSPGGPYEQYF
>-|TRBJ1-1|TRBV7-2|18
CASSLNPPRAGGGTEAFF
>medium-sized|TRBJ1-1|TRBV27|13
CASSLAENTEAFF
>-|TRBJ2-7|TRBV6-2/TRBV6-3|14
CASSSLGGAYEQYF
>-|TRBJ2-5|TRBV28|17
CASTGEASGRREETQYF
>-|TRBJ2-6|TRBV5-4|14
CASSLPPEANVLTF
>medium-sized|TRBJ2-3|TRBV5-1|15
CASSLGTASTDTQYF
>-|TRBJ2-5|TRBV9|12
CASSGERETQYF
>-|TRBJ2-2|TRBV5-5|18
CASSLRSKGLTNTGELFF
>-|TRBJ2-1|TRBV13|16
CASSSTGGYSYNEQFF
>-|TRBJ2-7|TRBV5-1|12
CASSSQNYEQYF
>-|TRBJ1-1|TRBV5-1|15
CASSLAAGGITEAFF
>-|TRBJ1-2|TRBV13|13
CATQPSRAQGYTF
>medium-sized|TRBJ2-5|TRBV7-9|14
CASSPRKDQETQYF
>-|TRBJ1-6|TRBV6-1|15
CASNQGSSYNSPLHF
>medium-sized|TRBJ1-1|TRBV29-1|12
CSVEDPNTEAFF
>-|TRBJ1-6|TRBV6-5|15
CASSYSVKAGSPLHF
>-|TRBJ2-7|TRBV5-1|21
CASSLYQSDPRNSVGSYEQYF
>-|TRBJ2-7|TRBV6-5|16
CASSSLLAGSSYEQYF
>-|TRBJ1-4|TRBV27|13
CASSFRGGEKLFF
>-|TRBJ1-1|TRBV28|13
CASSINRNTEAFF
>-|TRBJ2-3|TRBV20-1|16
CSALRLRAGESDTQYF
>-|TRBJ1-3|TRBV7-9|17
CASSFRTEYRTGNTIYF
>-|TRBJ2-1|TRBV20-1|15
CSAREERTIYNEQFF
>-|TRBJ1-6|TRBV7-9|15
CASSAGTGGNSPLHF
>-|TRBJ2-7|TRBV6-2/TRBV6-3|15
CASSYLDRVNDEQYF
>-|TRBJ1-5|TRBV6-1|15
CASRGVFYSNQPQHF
>-|TRBJ2-2|TRBV27|14
CASSLSVSRGDLFF
>-|TRBJ2-7|TRBV7-2|16
CASSPHPGLKAYEQYF
>-|TRBJ1-1|TRBV19|14
CASSTPDPSTEAFF
>medium-sized|TRBJ1-6|TRBV12-3/TRBV12-4|13
CASSLGSGRALHF
>-|TRBJ2-7|TRBV30|11
CAWSWGTEQYF
>-|TRBJ1-1|TRBV4-1|18
CASSQVPGQRGMNTEAFF
>-|TRBJ2-7|TRBV5-1|15
CASSVTGASSYEQYF
>-|TRBJ1-2|TRBV20-1|14
CSARTGGASYGYTF
>-|TRBJ2-2|TRBV28|13
CASRLNLAGELFF
>-|TRBJ2-5|TRBV7-6|19
CASSLVADMDSLREKTQYF
>-|TRBJ1-3|TRBV15|16
CATSRGKDSSGNTIYF
>-|TRBJ1-3|TRBV7-6|13
CASSPGEGNTIYF
>-|TRBJ2-7|TRBV6-2/TRBV6-3|16
CASSPPGGRPPYEQYF